The sequence of this TCR beta chain was determined in a study of CD8 T cells in ankylosing spondylitis. General study findings and limits: Significant enrichment of disease-linked clones was reportedly seen in matched ankylosing spondylitis synovial fluid. Several highly homologous variants made up a TCR beta motif, and this motif appeared characteristic of ankylosing spondylitis blood.

CDR1 and CDR2 from the germline V gene are LGHDT and YNNKEL (reference sequence). The CDR3 is made up of 13 amino acids. On this clonotype itself: Antigen specificity is unknown. One end of the junction varies from germline; a read error may be responsible.

A single record per CDR3 protein comes from TCRdb applying MiXCR to the 5' RACE reads. The sample has 340,000 or so distinct CDR3 sequences; roughly 15% are singletons. The clonotype was recovered from a male donor with ankylosing spondylitis or in good health (not recorded which). Sequencing used blood, either unsorted or a sorted T cell fraction (not recorded which). The J gene is TRBJ2-7, the V gene TRBV3-1, with a possible D match to TRBD1 (6 bases). In DNA form, the CDR3 reads TGTGCCAGCAGCCAAGATGCAGGGGTGGGCTCGGACTTC. Protein product: CASSQDAGVGSDF.